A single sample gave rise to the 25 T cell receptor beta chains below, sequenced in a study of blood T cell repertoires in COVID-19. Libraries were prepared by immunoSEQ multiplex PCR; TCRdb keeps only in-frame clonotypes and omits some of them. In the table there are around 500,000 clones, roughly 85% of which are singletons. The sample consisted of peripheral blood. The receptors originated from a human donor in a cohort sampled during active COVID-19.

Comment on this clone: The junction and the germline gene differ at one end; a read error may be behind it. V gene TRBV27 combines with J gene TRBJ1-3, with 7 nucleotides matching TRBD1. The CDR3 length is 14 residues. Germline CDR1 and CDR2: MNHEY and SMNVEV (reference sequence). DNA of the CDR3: TGTGCCAGCAGTTTCACGCCACCTCCGGGACAGTTAGATTTT. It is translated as CASSFTPPPGQLDF.

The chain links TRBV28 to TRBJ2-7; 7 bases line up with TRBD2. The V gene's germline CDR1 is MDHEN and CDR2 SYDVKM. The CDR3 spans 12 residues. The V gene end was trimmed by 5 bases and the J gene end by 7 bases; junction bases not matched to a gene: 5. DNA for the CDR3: TGTGCCAGCAGTCTGGGGGGGTTAGAGCAGTACTTC. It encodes CASSLGGLEQYF.

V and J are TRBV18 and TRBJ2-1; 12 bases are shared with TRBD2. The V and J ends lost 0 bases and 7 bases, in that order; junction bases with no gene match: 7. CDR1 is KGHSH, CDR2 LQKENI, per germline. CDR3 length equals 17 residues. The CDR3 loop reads CASSPPRLAGVINEQFF. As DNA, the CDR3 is TGTGCCAGCTCACCACCTCGACTAGCGGGAGTGATTAATGAGCAGTTCTTC.

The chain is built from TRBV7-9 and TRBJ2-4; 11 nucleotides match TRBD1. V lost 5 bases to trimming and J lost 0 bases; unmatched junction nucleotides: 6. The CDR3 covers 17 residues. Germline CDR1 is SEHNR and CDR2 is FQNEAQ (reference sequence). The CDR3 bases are TGTGCCAGCAGCCTTGGACAGGGGGCCCTAGCCAAAAACATTCAGTACTTC. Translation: CASSLGQGALAKNIQYF. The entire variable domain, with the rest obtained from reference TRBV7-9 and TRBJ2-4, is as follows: DTGVSQNPRHKITKRGQNVTFRCDPISEHNRLYWYRQTLGQGPEFLTYFQNEAQLEKSRLLSDRFSAERPKGSFSTLEIQRTEQGDSAMYLCASSLGQGALAKNIQYFGAGTRLSVL.

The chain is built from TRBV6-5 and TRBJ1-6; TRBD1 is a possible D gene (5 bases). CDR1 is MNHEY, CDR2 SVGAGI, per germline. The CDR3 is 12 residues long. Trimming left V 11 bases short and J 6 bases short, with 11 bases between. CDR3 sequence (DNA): TGTGCCGCGGGGGTGCGTAATTCACCCCTCCACTTT. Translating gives CAAGVRNSPLHF.

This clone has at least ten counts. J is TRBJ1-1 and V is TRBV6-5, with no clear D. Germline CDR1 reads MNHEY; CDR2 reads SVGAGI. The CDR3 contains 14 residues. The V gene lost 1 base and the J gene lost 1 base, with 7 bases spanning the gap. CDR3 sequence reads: CASSYWAGNTEAFF. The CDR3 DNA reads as TGTGCCAGCAGTTACTGGGCAGGGAACACTGAAGCTTTCTTT.

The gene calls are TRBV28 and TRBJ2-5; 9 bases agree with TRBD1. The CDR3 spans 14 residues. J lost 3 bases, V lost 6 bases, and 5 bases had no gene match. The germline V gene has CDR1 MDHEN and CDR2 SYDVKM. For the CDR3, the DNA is TGTGCCAGCAGCTCGGGACAGGGCGAAGAGACCCAGTACTTC. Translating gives CASSSGQGEETQYF.

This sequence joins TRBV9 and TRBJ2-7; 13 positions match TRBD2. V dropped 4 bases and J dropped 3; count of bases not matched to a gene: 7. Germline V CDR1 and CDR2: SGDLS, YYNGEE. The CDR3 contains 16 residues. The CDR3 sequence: CASSRTSGSLSYEQYF. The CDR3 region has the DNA TGTGCCAGCAGCAGGACTAGCGGGAGCCTAAGCTACGAGCAGTACTTC.

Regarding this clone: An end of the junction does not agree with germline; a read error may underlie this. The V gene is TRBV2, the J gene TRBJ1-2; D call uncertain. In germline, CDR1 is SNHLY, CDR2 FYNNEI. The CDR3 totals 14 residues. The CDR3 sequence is CASSVPEPNYGHTF. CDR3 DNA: TGTGCCAGCAGTGTGCCAGAACCTAACTATGGCCACACCTTC. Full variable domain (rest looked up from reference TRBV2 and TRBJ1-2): EPEVTQTPSHQVTQMGQEVILRCVPISNHLYFYWYRQILGQKVEFLVSFYNNEISEKSEIFDDQFSVERPDGSNFTLKIRSTKLEDSAMYFCASSVPEPNYGHTFGSGTRLTVV.

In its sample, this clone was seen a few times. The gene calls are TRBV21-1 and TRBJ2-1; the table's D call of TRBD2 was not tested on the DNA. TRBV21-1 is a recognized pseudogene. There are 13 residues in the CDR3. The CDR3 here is CASSLRRGNEQFF. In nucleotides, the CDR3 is TGTGCCAGCAGCTTACGACGCGGCAATGAGCAGTTCTTC.

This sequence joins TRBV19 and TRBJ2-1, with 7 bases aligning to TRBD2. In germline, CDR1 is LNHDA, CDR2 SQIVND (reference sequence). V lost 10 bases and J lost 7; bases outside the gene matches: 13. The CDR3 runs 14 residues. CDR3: CATAAAGVLNEQFF. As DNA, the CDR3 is TGTGCCACCGCGGCTGCGGGAGTACTGAATGAGCAGTTCTTC.

The CDR3: CASRPQPGQGTDTQYF. For the CDR3, the DNA is TGTGCCAGCAGACCACAACCGGGACAGGGGACAGATACGCAGTATTTT. The chain uses TRBV28 and TRBJ2-3; 10 bases align to TRBD1. The V and J ends lost 6 bases and 3 bases, in that order; junction bases with no gene match: 9. This CDR3 spans 16 amino acids. Germline CDR1 MDHEN, CDR2 SYDVKM.

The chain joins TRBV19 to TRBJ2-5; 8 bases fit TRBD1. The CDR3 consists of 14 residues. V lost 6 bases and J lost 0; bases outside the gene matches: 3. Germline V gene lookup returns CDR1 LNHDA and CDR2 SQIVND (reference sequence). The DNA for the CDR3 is TGTGCCAGTAGCAAGACAGGGGACCAAGAGACCCAGTACTTC. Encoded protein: CASSKTGDQETQYF.

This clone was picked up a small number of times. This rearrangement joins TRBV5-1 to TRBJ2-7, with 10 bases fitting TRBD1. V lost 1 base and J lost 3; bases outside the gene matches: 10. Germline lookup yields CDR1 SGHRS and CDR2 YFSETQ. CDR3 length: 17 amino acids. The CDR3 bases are TGCGCCAGCAGCTTGACTACACCGGGACAGGGGATCTACGAGCAGTACTTC. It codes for CASSLTTPGQGIYEQYF.

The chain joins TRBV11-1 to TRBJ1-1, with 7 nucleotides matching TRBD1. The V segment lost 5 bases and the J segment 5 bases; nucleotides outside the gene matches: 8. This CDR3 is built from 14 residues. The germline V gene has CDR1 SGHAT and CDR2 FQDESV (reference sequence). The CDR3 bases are TGTGCCAGCAGCCCCCGACAGGGATGGACTGAAGCTTTCTTT. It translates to CASSPRQGWTEAFF.

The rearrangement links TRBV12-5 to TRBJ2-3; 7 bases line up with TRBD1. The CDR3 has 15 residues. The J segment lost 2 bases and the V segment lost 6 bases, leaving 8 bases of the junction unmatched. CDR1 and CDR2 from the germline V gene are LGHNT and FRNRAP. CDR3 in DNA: TGTGCTAGTGGCCCCGGACAGGAGTACACAGATACGCAGTATTTT. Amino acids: CASGPGQEYTDTQYF. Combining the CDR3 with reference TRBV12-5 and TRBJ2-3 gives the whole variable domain DARVTQTPRHKVTEMGQEVTMRCQPILGHNTVFWYRQTMMQGLELLAYFRNRAPLDDSGMPKDRFSAEMPDATLATLKIQPSEPRDSAVYFCASGPGQEYTDTQYFGPGTRLTVL.

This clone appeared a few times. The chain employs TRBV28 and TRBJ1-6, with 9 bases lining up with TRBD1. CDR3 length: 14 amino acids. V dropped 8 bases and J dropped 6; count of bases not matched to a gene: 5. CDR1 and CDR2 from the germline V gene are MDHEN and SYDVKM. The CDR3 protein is CASLKQGANSPLHF. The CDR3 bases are TGTGCCAGCTTAAAACAGGGGGCTAATTCACCCCTCCACTTT.

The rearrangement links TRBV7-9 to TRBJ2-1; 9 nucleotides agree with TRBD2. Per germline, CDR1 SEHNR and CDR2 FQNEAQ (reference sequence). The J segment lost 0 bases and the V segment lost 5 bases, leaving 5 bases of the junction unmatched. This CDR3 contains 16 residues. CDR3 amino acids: CASSPLAGISYNEQFF. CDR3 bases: TGTGCCAGCAGCCCTCTAGCGGGGATCTCCTACAATGAGCAGTTCTTC.

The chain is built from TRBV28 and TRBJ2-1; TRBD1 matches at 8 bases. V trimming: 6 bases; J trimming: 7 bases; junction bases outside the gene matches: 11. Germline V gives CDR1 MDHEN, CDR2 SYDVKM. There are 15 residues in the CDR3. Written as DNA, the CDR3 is TGTGCCAGCAGCTCAAGGGGACAGGCATGGAATGAGCAGTTCTTC. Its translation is CASSSRGQAWNEQFF.

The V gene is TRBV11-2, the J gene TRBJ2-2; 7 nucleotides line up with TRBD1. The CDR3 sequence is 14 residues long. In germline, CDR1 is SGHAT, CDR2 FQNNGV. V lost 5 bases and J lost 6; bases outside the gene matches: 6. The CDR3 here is CASSVTQGPGELFF. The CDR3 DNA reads TGTGCCAGCAGCGTTACACAGGGGCCCGGGGAGCTGTTTTTT. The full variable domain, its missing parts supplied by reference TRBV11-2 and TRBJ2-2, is EAGVAQSPRYKIIEKRQSVAFWCNPISGHATLYWYQQILGQGPKLLIQFQNNGVVDDSQLPKDRFSAERLKGVDSTLKIQPAKLEDSAVYLCASSVTQGPGELFFGEGSRLTVL.

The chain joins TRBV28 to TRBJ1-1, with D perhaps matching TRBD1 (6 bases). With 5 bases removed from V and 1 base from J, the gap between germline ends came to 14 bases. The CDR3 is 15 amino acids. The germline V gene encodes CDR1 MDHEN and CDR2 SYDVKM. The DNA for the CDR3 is TGTGCCAGCAGTAAACCAGGACAGCCGAACACTGAAGCTTTCTTT. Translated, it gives CASSKPGQPNTEAFF.

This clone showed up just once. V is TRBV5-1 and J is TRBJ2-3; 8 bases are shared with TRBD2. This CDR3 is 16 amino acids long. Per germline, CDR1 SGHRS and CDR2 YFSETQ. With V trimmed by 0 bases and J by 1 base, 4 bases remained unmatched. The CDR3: CASSLGVTSGTDTQYF. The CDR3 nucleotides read TGCGCCAGCAGCTTGGGGGTGACTAGCGGCACAGATACGCAGTATTTT.

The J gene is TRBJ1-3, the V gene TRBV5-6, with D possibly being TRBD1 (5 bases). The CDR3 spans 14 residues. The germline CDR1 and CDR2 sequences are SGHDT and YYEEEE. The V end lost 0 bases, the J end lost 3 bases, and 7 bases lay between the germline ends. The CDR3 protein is CASSLEQVGNTIYF. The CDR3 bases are TGTGCCAGCAGCTTGGAACAGGTTGGAAACACCATATATTTT.

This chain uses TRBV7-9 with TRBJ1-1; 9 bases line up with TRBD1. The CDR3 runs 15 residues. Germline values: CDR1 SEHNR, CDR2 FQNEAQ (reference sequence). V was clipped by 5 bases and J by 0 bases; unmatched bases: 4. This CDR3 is CASSPGTGMNTEAFF. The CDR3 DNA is TGTGCCAGCAGCCCAGGGACAGGGATGAACACTGAAGCTTTCTTT.

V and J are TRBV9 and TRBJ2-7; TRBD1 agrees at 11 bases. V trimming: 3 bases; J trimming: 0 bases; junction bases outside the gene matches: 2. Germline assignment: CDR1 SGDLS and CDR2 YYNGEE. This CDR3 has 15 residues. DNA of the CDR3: TGTGCCAGCAGCGGCGGGACAGGGGGCTCCTACGAGCAGTACTTC. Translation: CASSGGTGGSYEQYF.